Ten or more counts support the clone carrying this T cell receptor (beta chain). The antigen remains unidentified. Quantitative barcoded 5'-RACE was used to prepare TCR beta libraries. From the 5' RACE reads, TCRdb called clonotypes with MiXCR, one entry per CDR3 protein. The sample shows more than 500,000 distinct CDR3 sequences, 5.3% of them seen only once. The V and J ends lost 6 bases and 3 bases, in that order; junction bases with no gene match: 4. In germline, CDR1 is ENHRY, CDR2 SYGVKD. CDR3 length: 14 amino acids. The entry originates in a study of CD8 T cells in ankylosing spondylitis. Overall study results and limits: Seemingly characteristic of ankylosing spondylitis blood was a TCR beta motif consisting of eight highly homologous variants. It was reported that disease-linked clones were significantly enriched in matched ankylosing spondylitis synovial fluid.

This chain uses TRBV10-3 with TRBJ2-3; 9 bases line up with TRBD2. This sequence originates from a male donor with ankylosing spondylitis. The specimen was blood, either unsorted or a sorted T cell fraction (not recorded which). The CDR3 DNA follows: TGTGCCATCAGAGAGACTAGCGGTACAGATACGCAGTATTTT. Its protein product is CAIRETSGTDTQYF.